This entry lists 27 T cell receptor beta chains sequenced from one sample in a study of blood T cells in healthy people across ages. With a J-beta primer mix and a sample-barcoded 5' primer, a second PCR ran about 7 to 11 cycles. TCRdb itself ran the 5' RACE reads through MiXCR, one entry per CDR3 protein. The table records 1.8 million or so distinct CDR3 sequences, about 39% of them present only once. Sample: blood. The origin of the receptors is a human donor in good health.

The rearrangement joins TRBV20-1 to TRBJ1-2, with D hard to call. CDR3 length: 16 amino acids. Trimming cost V 2 bases and J 0 bases, with 16 bases left between them. CDR1 DFQATT and CDR2 SNEGSKA come from the germline V gene (reference sequence). CDR3 amino acids: CSARLNDYAANYGYTF. The CDR3 coding sequence is TGCAGTGCTAGACTCAATGATTACGCAGCTAACTATGGCTACACCTTC.

This clonotype has more than one count but fewer than ten. The gene calls are TRBV29-1 and TRBJ1-2; D uncertain. The CDR3 spans 14 residues. From germline, CDR1 is SQVTM and CDR2 ANQGSEA. Trimming pared 7 bases from V and 11 bases from J, leaving 26 bases between. The CDR3 DNA is TGCAGCGCCTATGGGGAATTTGCAAAAGGACGGTACACCTTC. Protein: CSAYGEFAKGRYTF.

The CDR3 loop reads CSVEDLVVSVNYGYTF. The CDR3 nucleotides are TGCAGCGTTGAAGATCTGGTGGTGTCAGTTAACTATGGCTACACCTTC. The chain carries TRBV29-1 and TRBJ1-2; D gene ambiguous. With 0 bases removed from V and 1 base from J, the gap between germline ends came to 15 bases. Germline CDR1 and CDR2: SQVTM and ANQGSEA. The CDR3 extends over 16 amino acids.

V usage is TRBV28 and J usage is TRBJ1-2; 8 bases are a match to TRBD1. The junction had 16 bases not matched to a gene; V was cut back by 7 bases and J by 6 bases. CDR1 MDHEN and CDR2 SYDVKM come from the germline V gene. The CDR3 extends over 16 amino acids. The CDR3 sequence: CASTPLMRQGANGYTF. In DNA form, the CDR3 reads TGTGCCAGCACTCCACTTATGAGGCAGGGGGCCAATGGCTACACCTTC.

The chain links TRBV15 to TRBJ2-7; no clear D gene. The V gene lost 5 bases and the J gene lost 1 base, with 18 bases spanning the gap. The CDR3 is 16 residues long. The germline V gene encodes CDR1 LNHNV and CDR2 YYDKDF (reference sequence). CDR3 region: CATSLSRWGQSYEQYF. The CDR3 bases are TGTGCCACCAGCCTTAGTCGTTGGGGTCAGTCCTACGAGCAGTACTTC. The whole variable domain, remainder taken from reference TRBV15 and TRBJ2-7, is DAMVIQNPRYQVTQFGKPVTLSCSQTLNHNVMYWYQQKSSQAPKLLFHYYDKDFNNEADTPDNFQSRRPNTSFCFLDIRSPGLGDTAMYLCATSLSRWGQSYEQYFGPGTRLTVT.

This chain uses TRBV7-2 with TRBJ1-2; D is possibly TRBD1 (6 bases). This CDR3 is built from 16 residues. Germline values: CDR1 SGHTA, CDR2 FQGNSA. V gave up 5 bases and J gave up 6 bases, with 22 bases separating them. CDR3 DNA sequence: TGTGCCAGCAGCCTGCCCACCTTCGGGACAAGCGATGGCTACACCTTC. Protein product: CASSLPTFGTSDGYTF.

J is TRBJ2-5 and V is TRBV29-1, with D uncertain. Germline-derived CDR1 and CDR2 are SQVTM and ANQGSEA. The CDR3 totals 13 residues. With 3 bases removed from V and 4 bases from J, the gap between germline ends came to 12 bases. CDR3 sequence: CSVDLSAGETQYF. The CDR3 coding sequence is TGCAGCGTTGATCTATCCGCTGGAGAGACCCAGTACTTC.

The CDR3, as DNA: TGCAGTGCTCCGGGACTAGCGAGCGATACGCAGTATTTT. It is translated as CSAPGLASDTQYF. The chain is built from TRBV20-1 and TRBJ2-3; 10 positions agree with TRBD2. Germline values: CDR1 DFQATT, CDR2 SNEGSKA (reference sequence). V lost 5 bases and J lost 6; bases outside the gene matches: 5. CDR3 length: 13 amino acids.

This clonotype came up a few times. The gene calls are TRBV6-6 and TRBJ1-5, with TRBD1 as a possible D gene (5 bases). Germline loops: CDR1 MNHNY, CDR2 SVGAGI (reference sequence). This CDR3 has 15 amino acids. The V and J ends lost 4 bases and 5 bases respectively, with 15 bases between them. CDR3: CASSWGVGGDQPQHF. The CDR3 DNA follows: TGTGCCAGCAGTTGGGGGGTTGGGGGAGATCAGCCCCAGCATTTT.

This clonotype was seen only a few times. V and J are TRBV5-1 and TRBJ2-2; possibly TRBD1 or TRBD2 for D (6 bases each). Trimming removed 4 bases at V and 6 bases at J, with 19 bases between. The CDR3 loop spans 16 amino acids. The germline V gene has CDR1 SGHRS and CDR2 YFSETQ. The CDR3 sequence: CASSLTWGASPGELFF. The DNA of the CDR3 is TGCGCCAGCAGCCTCACGTGGGGGGCGAGTCCCGGGGAGCTGTTTTTT.

The genes are TRBV6-6 and TRBJ2-3; D is perhaps TRBD1 or TRBD2 (6 bases each). Germline CDR1 is MNHNY and CDR2 is SVGAGI (reference sequence). CDR3 length: 15 amino acids. V was shortened by 2 bases and J by 1 base, with 10 bases between the two germline ends. The CDR3 region is CASSYQEGGTDTQYF. DNA for the CDR3: TGTGCCAGCAGTTACCAGGAGGGGGGCACAGATACGCAGTATTTT.

The rearrangement joins TRBV7-8 to TRBJ1-4; weak D call: TRBD1 (5 bases). CDR1 and CDR2 from the germline V gene are SGHVS and FQNEAQ. The CDR3 covers 16 residues. The V gene lost 0 bases and the J gene lost 7 bases, with 15 bases spanning the gap. The CDR3 protein is CASSLAGTGRSEKLFF. The CDR3 DNA sequence: TGTGCCAGCAGCTTAGCGGGAACGGGGCGAAGTGAAAAACTGTTTTTT.

This chain connects TRBV29-1 to TRBJ1-1; D is possibly TRBD1 (5 bases). Germline lookup yields CDR1 SQVTM and CDR2 ANQGSEA. V gave up 6 bases and J gave up 1 base, with 27 bases separating them. The CDR3 length is 18 residues. In DNA, the CDR3 is TGCAGCGTCGTGGGGCAGGAAGGGGTAAATTTGAGGAACACTGAAGCTTTCTTT. As protein: CSVVGQEGVNLRNTEAFF.

This clonotype was detected only a few times. The chain uses TRBV7-8 and TRBJ2-7; unclear D gene. Germline V gene sequence: CDR1 SGHVS, CDR2 FQNEAQ. CDR3 length: 13 amino acids. The V and J ends lost 5 bases and 2 bases respectively, with 10 bases between them. The CDR3 here is CASSVELPYEQYF. The CDR3 DNA is TGTGCCAGCAGCGTTGAGCTTCCCTACGAGCAGTACTTC.

This clonotype has only a few counts. The chain links TRBV28 to TRBJ1-6, with D possibly being TRBD1 (6 bases). The CDR3 totals 19 residues. V was clipped by 0 bases and J by 7 bases, with 22 bases between them. CDR1 MDHEN and CDR2 SYDVKM come from the germline V gene. The CDR3 bases are TGTGCCAGCAGTTTATGGAAACAGGGAGTCCCCCCGGGGAATTCACCCCTCCACTTT. As protein: CASSLWKQGVPPGNSPLHF.

The rearrangement links TRBV11-2 to TRBJ1-1; unclear D gene. Germline loops: CDR1 SGHAT, CDR2 FQNNGV. The CDR3 runs to 12 residues. Between the trimmed V and J ends, which lost 0 bases and 7 bases, there was a span of 6 bases. This CDR3 reads CASSLDLGEAFF. For the CDR3, the DNA is TGTGCCAGCAGCTTAGATTTGGGTGAAGCTTTCTTT.

The chain couples TRBV27 to TRBJ2-1, with D maybe TRBD1 (6 bases). Trimming removed 10 bases at V and 4 bases at J, with 14 bases between. The CDR3 loop spans 13 amino acids. The germline CDR1 and CDR2 sequences are MNHEY and SMNVEV (reference sequence). CDR3 in DNA: TGTGCCACCTCCCTGGGGGCTTACAATGAGCAGTTCTTC. This translates into CATSLGAYNEQFF.

This clonotype came up many times. This rearrangement joins TRBV11-2 to TRBJ2-3; weak D call: TRBD2 (6 bases). The CDR3 consists of 15 residues. Trimming took off 2 bases at V and 4 bases at J, with 13 bases between the two ends. Germline CDR1 and CDR2: SGHAT and FQNNGV. CDR3 in amino acids: CASSLQRSGADTQYF. The CDR3 DNA reads TGTGCCAGCAGCTTACAGCGGTCGGGGGCAGATACGCAGTATTTT.

This clonotype has a handful of counts. CDR3 sequence: CASSPMGNPSYEQYF. The CDR3, as DNA: TGTGCCAGCTCACCTATGGGGAACCCTAGCTACGAGCAGTACTTC. V gene TRBV18 combines with J gene TRBJ2-7; the D is unclear. The CDR3 sequence is 15 residues long. Deletions cut 3 bases from V and 3 bases from J, with 15 bases between. From germline, CDR1 is KGHSH and CDR2 LQKENI.

J is TRBJ1-4 and V is TRBV7-2, with TRBD1 as a possible D gene (5 bases). The CDR3 runs 15 residues. Germline V gene sequence: CDR1 SGHTA, CDR2 FQGNSA. Trimming stripped 1 base from V and 7 bases from J, with 13 bases between. CDR3 loop: CASSLVGGAREKLFF. The CDR3 DNA reads TGTGCCAGCAGCTTAGTCGGGGGTGCGCGTGAAAAACTGTTTTTT.

This clonotype showed up just a few times. The chain combines TRBV24-1 with TRBJ2-1, with D possibly TRBD1 on 6 matching bases. This CDR3 has 15 residues. Looked up from germline, CDR1 is KGHDR and CDR2 is SFDVKD. Trimming stripped 4 bases from V and 4 bases from J, with 13 bases between. CDR3: CATSEGRGRYNEQFF. CDR3 bases: TGTGCCACCAGTGAAGGCAGGGGTCGATACAATGAGCAGTTCTTC.

V usage is TRBV7-6 and J usage is TRBJ2-7, with 9 bases identical to TRBD1. Germline V lookup: CDR1 SGHVS, CDR2 FNYEAQ. The CDR3 runs 15 residues. V shed 2 bases, J shed 3 bases, and the junction held 5 bases outside the gene matches. CDR3 sequence: CASSLTGQGNYEQYF. The DNA of the CDR3 is TGTGCCAGCAGCTTAACTGGACAGGGGAACTACGAGCAGTACTTC.

This sequence joins TRBV6-1 and TRBJ2-4, with 7 bases fitting TRBD1. The CDR3 is made up of 11 amino acids. The junction had 2 bases not matched to a gene; V was cut back by 2 bases and J by 13 bases. CDR1 and CDR2 from the germline V gene are MNHNS and SASEGT. This CDR3 reads CASSEYRGQYF. DNA of the CDR3: TGTGCCAGCAGTGAATACAGGGGACAGTACTTC.

In this sample, this clonotype turned up a few times. The DNA is left out, because the CDR3 cannot be placed on it with certainty; the CDR3 is given as TCRdb lists it. This chain's CDR3 is CAISESVFFGTGNYEQCF. The rearrangement links TRBV10-3 to TRBJ2-7; TRBD1, the D gene given by the table, was not confirmed from the DNA. The CDR3 spans 18 residues, counting both ends. Germline V CDR1 and CDR2: ENHRY, SYGVKD.

The chain employs TRBV11-2 and TRBJ1-1, with D unresolved. V gave up 1 base and J gave up 2 bases, with 8 bases separating them. Germline assignment: CDR1 SGHAT and CDR2 FQNNGV. CDR3 length: 14 residues. CDR3 loop: CASSLAFGNTEAFF. In DNA form, the CDR3 reads TGTGCCAGCAGCTTAGCCTTCGGAAACACTGAAGCTTTCTTT.

V is TRBV3-1 and J is TRBJ2-3; D remains ambiguous. Deletions cut 3 bases from V and 4 bases from J, with 8 bases between. The CDR3 runs 13 residues. Germline V CDR1 and CDR2: LGHDT, YNNKEL (reference sequence). The CDR3 DNA follows: TGTGCCAGCAGCCATAGAACCTCAGATACGCAGTATTTT. Its translation: CASSHRTSDTQYF.

The chain carries TRBV20-1 and TRBJ2-5; 7 positions match TRBD1. The end of the DNA fits TRBJ2-1 better, so the J call may be wrong. Germline V gives CDR1 DFQATT, CDR2 SNEGSKA (reference sequence). CDR3 size: 13 residues. CDR3 sequence: CSAPTGLSETQFF. The CDR3, as DNA: TGCAGTGCACCGACAGGGCTGTCAGAGACCCAGTTCTTC.